The 16 T cell receptor beta chains below all came from one sample that was sequenced in a study of blood T cell repertoires in COVID-19. The protocol was immunoSEQ multiplex PCR, while the TCRdb copy is restricted to in-frame clones and leaves out a portion. The repertoire holds under 250,000 clones, around nine tenths seen once, with under 2% in the top ten. The sample was peripheral blood. The receptor set was obtained from a woman aged 60-75 years who had recovered from COVID-19.

This clone was seen a handful of times. The chain recombines TRBV27 with TRBJ1-1, with 9 bases identical to TRBD1. CDR3 length equals 16 residues. V shed 5 bases and J 5 bases; nucleotides not matched to a gene: 12. Germline V gene data show CDR1 as MNHEY and CDR2 as SMNVEV (reference sequence). This CDR3 is CASSLWTGEGRTEAFF. The CDR3 DNA follows: TGTGCCAGCAGTCTCTGGACAGGGGAAGGGAGGACTGAAGCTTTCTTT.

This sequence joins TRBV19 and TRBJ2-5, with a possible D match to TRBD1 (7 bases). Trimming stripped 4 bases from V and 5 bases from J, with 14 bases between. There are 14 residues in the CDR3. Per germline, CDR1 LNHDA and CDR2 SQIVND (reference sequence). The CDR3 DNA sequence: TGTGCCAGTAGTAGGAGGGGGACAGCGGAGACCCAGTACTTC. It translates to CASSRRGTAETQYF.

The rearrangement joins TRBV6-5 to TRBJ1-4; a weak D match, TRBD1 (6 bases). The CDR3 is 12 amino acids. Per the germline V gene, CDR1 is MNHEY and CDR2 is SVGAGI. V was pared by 4 bases and J by 10 bases, with 10 bases between. CDR3 region: CASSSTGGKLFF. The CDR3 nucleotides read TGTGCCAGCAGTTCGACAGGTGGAAAACTGTTTTTT.

This clone was counted a single time. The DNA of the CDR3 is TGTGCCAGCACGGGACTAGCTTTCGGGAATGAGCAGTTCTTC. It is translated as CASTGLAFGNEQFF. This sequence joins TRBV25-1 and TRBJ2-1, with 9 nucleotides matching TRBD2. This CDR3 contains 14 residues. Germline V gene data show CDR1 as MGHDK and CDR2 as SYGVNS. Germline trimming cut 7 bases from V and 7 bases from J; bases unmatched to any gene: 8.

The chain recombines TRBV9 with TRBJ2-5, with 9 bases fitting TRBD2. Germline V CDR1 and CDR2: SGDLS, YYNGEE. This CDR3 contains 15 residues. The V and J ends lost 4 bases and 5 bases, in that order; junction bases with no gene match: 9. The CDR3 sequence is CASSTQAGGGETQYF. Written as DNA, the CDR3 is TGTGCCAGCAGCACGCAAGCGGGGGGTGGGGAGACCCAGTACTTC.

The rearrangement joins TRBV6-6 to TRBJ2-7, with 7 nucleotides matching TRBD2. CDR1 is MNHNY, CDR2 SVGAGI, per germline (reference sequence). The CDR3 consists of 12 residues. The J segment lost 4 bases and the V segment lost 8 bases, leaving 5 bases of the junction unmatched. The CDR3 nucleotides are TGTGCCAGCGGGACTATTAGTTACGAGCAGTACTTC. This translates into CASGTISYEQYF.

As to this clone: Germline is not matched at one junction end, which may reflect a read error. V is TRBV15 and J is TRBJ1-1; the D gene is possibly TRBD1 (5 bases). Germline V gene data show CDR1 as LNHNV and CDR2 as YYDKDF (reference sequence). The CDR3 consists of 12 residues. CDR3 in DNA: TGTGCCACCAGCGCGGGGGTATCCCCAAGAAACTTT. Protein sequence: CATSAGVSPRNF.

The chain recombines TRBV6-5 with TRBJ1-4; 7 bases match TRBD1. CDR3 length: 15 amino acids. Losses at the gene ends were 0 bases for V and 6 bases for J; bases not matched to a gene: 4. Germline loops: CDR1 MNHEY, CDR2 SVGAGI. The CDR3 region has the DNA TGTGCCAGCAGTTACTCGCGAACAGGGGATGAAAAACTGTTTTTT. It yields the protein CASSYSRTGDEKLFF.

The chain's CDR3 is CASSLWTGGSEQYF. The CDR3 region has the DNA TGTGCCAGCAGTTTATGGACAGGGGGAAGCGAGCAGTACTTC. This chain uses TRBV27 with TRBJ2-7; 10 bases align to TRBD1. V trimming: 1 base; J trimming: 6 bases; junction bases outside the gene matches: 3. Germline values: CDR1 MNHEY, CDR2 SMNVEV (reference sequence). CDR3 length: 14 amino acids.

The chain joins TRBV27 to TRBJ2-5; TRBD1 aligns across 8 bases. This CDR3 is built from 13 residues. Trimming at V came to 5 bases and at J to 4 bases, leaving 3 bases not matched to a gene. Germline V gene sequence: CDR1 MNHEY, CDR2 SMNVEV (reference sequence). CDR3 coding DNA: TGTGCCAGCAGTAGGACAGGGAGAGAGACCCAGTACTTC. It translates to CASSRTGRETQYF.

The chain has TRBV5-5 and TRBJ1-1; D is undetermined. Trimming pared 0 bases from V and 0 bases from J, leaving 6 bases between. Germline CDR1 is SGHKS and CDR2 is YYEKEE (reference sequence). The CDR3 has 14 amino acids. The CDR3 region is CASSLDLLNTEAFF. DNA for the CDR3: TGTGCCAGCAGCTTGGATCTGTTGAACACTGAAGCTTTCTTT. The full variable domain, in which reference TRBV5-5 and TRBJ1-1 provide the parts outside the CDR3, is DAGVTQSPTHLIKTRGQQVTLRCSPISGHKSVSWYQQVLGQGPQFIFQYYEKEERGRGNFPDRFSARQFPNYSSELNVNALLLGDSALYLCASSLDLLNTEAFFGQGTRLTVV.

The chain links TRBV11-3 to TRBJ1-1, with D possibly matching TRBD1 (5 bases). The CDR3 extends over 14 amino acids. V was shortened by 5 bases and J by 4 bases, with 14 bases between the two germline ends. Germline-derived CDR1 and CDR2 are SGHNT and YENEEA. The CDR3 protein is CASSLSGGGTEAFF. The CDR3 region has the DNA TGTGCCAGCAGCCTCTCGGGGGGAGGCACTGAAGCTTTCTTT.

This clone was observed a handful of times. The rearrangement uses TRBV9 and TRBJ1-5, with D tentatively TRBD1 (6 bases). The V gene lost 4 bases and the J gene lost 4 bases, with 15 bases spanning the gap. The CDR3 sequence is 15 residues long. Germline CDR1 is SGDLS and CDR2 is YYNGEE. This chain's CDR3 is CASSRTASGNQPQHF. DNA for the CDR3: TGTGCCAGCAGCAGGACAGCTTCGGGTAATCAGCCCCAGCATTTT.

The chain links TRBV15 to TRBJ2-3, with D tentatively TRBD2 (5 bases). The CDR3 is 16 amino acids. Germline V lookup: CDR1 LNHNV, CDR2 YYDKDF (reference sequence). Trimming removed 3 bases from V and 2 bases from J, with 15 bases in between. CDR3 in DNA: TGTGCCACCAGCAGGGAGCAAACCGGGATCACAGATACGCAGTATTTT. Translated, it gives CATSREQTGITDTQYF.

The chain combines TRBV4-1 with TRBJ2-4, with D possibly TRBD1 on 6 matching bases. In germline, CDR1 is MGHRA, CDR2 YSYEKL. The CDR3 is 16 residues long. The V end was cut by 1 base, the J end by 9 bases, with 19 bases between. In nucleotides, the CDR3 is TGCGCCAGCAGCCAAGCACCCCCAGGGGCGAGTAGCATTCAGTACTTC. Its translation is CASSQAPPGASSIQYF.

The chain has TRBV2 and TRBJ2-7, with TRBD1 as a possible D gene (6 bases). The CDR3 totals 13 residues. Trimming left V 4 bases short and J 4 bases short, with 11 bases between. From germline, CDR1 is SNHLY and CDR2 FYNNEI. CDR3 in amino acids: CASSAGAPYEQYF. DNA for the CDR3: TGTGCCAGCAGTGCAGGGGCGCCTTACGAGCAGTACTTC.